Included here is one T cell receptor (beta chain) sequence, with context. The data are from a study of blood T cell repertoires in COVID-19. Sequencing was performed with immunoSEQ multiplex PCR; in TCRdb, only in-frame clones are kept and a portion is missing. The table lists 200,000 to 300,000 clones, about four fifths of them singletons. The CDR3 consists of 17 residues. The germline V gene encodes CDR1 SEHNR and CDR2 FQNEAQ (reference sequence). V was cut by 4 bases and J by 4 bases, with 22 bases left in between. The receptor was isolated from a woman of 80 years or more with acute or convalescent COVID-19. The chain recombines TRBV7-9 with TRBJ2-5, with D possibly being TRBD1 (6 bases). The sample consisted of peripheral blood. CDR3 amino acids: CASSSTPGTKTLETQYF. In DNA, the CDR3 is TGTGCCAGCAGCTCGACTCCCGGGACAAAGACCCTAGAGACCCAGTACTTC.